This T cell receptor beta chain was retrieved from a study of blood T cell repertoires in COVID-19. The wider study: From the United States, Italy and Spain came samples of acute and convalescent COVID-19. PBMCs, B-cell-depleted T cells, or T cells provided the cDNA or gDNA that made up the material.

V dropped 0 bases and J dropped 3 bases, with 3 bases sitting between them. The CDR3 is made up of 13 amino acids. Germline CDR1 is SGHTA and CDR2 is FQGTGA. Sequenced by immunoSEQ multiplex PCR; TCRdb stores in-frame clones only, minus some. The profile shows about 150,000 clones, around 89% of them singletons. The sequence was collected from a woman in her 40s with acute or convalescent COVID-19. The V and J genes are TRBV7-3 and TRBJ2-1; D is unclear. Sequencing used peripheral blood. CDR3 sequence (DNA): TGTGCCAGCAGCTTAACCTACTACAATGAGCAGTTCTTC. Encoded protein: CASSLTYYNEQFF.